One and the same sample provided the 4 T cell receptor beta chains below, sequenced in a study of T cell repertoires in cytomegalovirus infection. Their cognate antigens are unknown. One entry per CDR3 protein, called by TCRdb with MiXCR from the reads. The sample contains tens of thousands of distinct CDR3 sequences, roughly 25% of which appear only once. The material sequenced was CD8+ T cells from cultured PBMCs, taken from culture after CMV antigen stimulation. The receptors come from a human donor in good health (CMV status not recorded). Some clones in this sample may be carry-over from other donors' samples.

This clonotype was found many times. The rearrangement links TRBV9 to TRBJ1-1; TRBD1 matches 10 bases. V lost 4 bases, J lost 4 bases, and 7 bases stayed unmatched. The CDR3 is 15 residues long. Germline V CDR1 and CDR2: SGDLS, YYNGEE. CDR3 in DNA: TGTGCCAGCAGCCCGACAGGGGGCGCGGCCACTGAAGCTTTCTTT. This codes for CASSPTGGAATEAFF. The full variable domain, its missing parts supplied by reference TRBV9 and TRBJ1-1, is DSGVTQTPKHLITATGQRVTLRCSPRSGDLSVYWYQQSLDQGLQFLIQYYNGEERAKGNILERFSAQQFPDLHSELNLSSLELGDSALYFCASSPTGGAATEAFFGQGTRLTVV.

The V call is TRBV3-1, the J call TRBJ1-5; D remains ambiguous. The CDR3 is 15 amino acids. Trimming took 0 bases from V and 7 from J, leaving 13 bases between them. CDR1 LGHDT and CDR2 YNNKEL come from the germline V gene (reference sequence). The CDR3, as DNA: TGTGCCAGCAGCCAAGATGGGGAGGTTGGACAGCCCCAGCATTTT. It yields the protein CASSQDGEVGQPQHF.

This clonotype was observed a handful of times. This chain links TRBV4-3 with TRBJ2-7, with 9 nucleotides matching TRBD2. CDR1 LGHNA and CDR2 YSLEER come from the germline V gene. V dropped 1 base and J dropped 6; count of bases not matched to a gene: 7. This CDR3 region has 15 residues. CDR3 sequence: CASSQVVAGVSEQYF. Written as DNA, the CDR3 is TGCGCCAGCAGCCAAGTCGTAGCGGGAGTCTCCGAGCAGTACTTC.

This clonotype was observed a few times. J is TRBJ2-7 and V is TRBV27; D gene ambiguous. This CDR3 region has 14 residues. From germline, CDR1 is MNHEY and CDR2 SMNVEV (reference sequence). V gave up 5 bases and J gave up 3 bases, with 14 bases separating them. As DNA, the CDR3 is TGTGCCAGCAGTCCGCGGCCAGGTGACTACGAGCAGTACTTC. Protein product: CASSPRPGDYEQYF.